This T cell receptor beta chain was captured by sequencing in a study of graft-versus-host responses after intestinal transplantation. Whole-study context: Recipients received multivisceral, liver-intestinal, or isolated intestinal transplants. Induction using anti-thymocyte globulin, followed by tacrolimus and steroids for approximately three years, was given to all recipients.

Regarding the study as a whole: Detected in recipient marrow were GvH clones, some of which were first observed in ileum or blood. The presence of high graft-versus-host to host-versus-graft clonal ratios in allografts characterized patients with graft-donor T cell macrochimerism.

As for this clone: The antigen is undetermined. This sample also contains other DNA sequences that code for the same CDR3.

V shed 0 bases and J shed 8 bases, with 19 bases lying between them. CDR1 GTSNPN and CDR2 SVGIG come from the germline V gene (reference sequence). This CDR3 has 15 residues. Generated by immunoSEQ multiplex PCR, the TCRdb table keeps only in-frame clones and is missing some. The table shows more than 80,000 clones, with 88% occurring only once. This sample comprised unstimulated CD4+ T cells sorted from spleen or lymph node cells, obtained before transplant. This chain connects TRBV30 to TRBJ1-2, with a tentative D call TRBD1 (6 bases). The sequence was collected from a human donor who was the organ donor for an intestinal transplant. The CDR3 protein is CAWSVMVGGAGGYTF. CDR3 nucleotides: TGTGCCTGGAGTGTAATGGTTGGGGGGGCGGGGGGCTACACCTTC.